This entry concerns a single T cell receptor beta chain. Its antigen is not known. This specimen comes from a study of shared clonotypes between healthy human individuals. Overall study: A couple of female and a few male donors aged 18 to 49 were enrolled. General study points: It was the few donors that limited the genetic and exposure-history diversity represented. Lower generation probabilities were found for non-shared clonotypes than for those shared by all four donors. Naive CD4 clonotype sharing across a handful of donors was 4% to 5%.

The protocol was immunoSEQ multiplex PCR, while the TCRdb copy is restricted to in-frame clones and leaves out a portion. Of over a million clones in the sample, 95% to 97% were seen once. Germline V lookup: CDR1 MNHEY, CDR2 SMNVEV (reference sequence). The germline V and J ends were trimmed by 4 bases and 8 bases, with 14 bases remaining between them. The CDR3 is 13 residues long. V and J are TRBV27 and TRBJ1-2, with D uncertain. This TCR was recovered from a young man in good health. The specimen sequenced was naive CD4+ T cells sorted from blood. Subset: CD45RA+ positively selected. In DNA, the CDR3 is TGTGCCAGCAGTTATTTGGGCTTAGGCGGCTACACCTTC. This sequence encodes CASSYLGLGGYTF.